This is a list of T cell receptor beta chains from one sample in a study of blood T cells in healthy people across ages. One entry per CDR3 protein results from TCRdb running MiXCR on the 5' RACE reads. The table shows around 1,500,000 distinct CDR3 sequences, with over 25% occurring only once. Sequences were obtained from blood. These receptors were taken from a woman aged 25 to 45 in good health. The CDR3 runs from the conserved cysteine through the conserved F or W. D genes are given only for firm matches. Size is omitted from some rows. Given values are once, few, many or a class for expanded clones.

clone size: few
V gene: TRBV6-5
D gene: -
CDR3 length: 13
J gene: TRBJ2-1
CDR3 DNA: TGTGCCAGCAGTCGGAACGAGGGGGGTGTGCAGTTCTTC
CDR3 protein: CASSRNEGGVQFF

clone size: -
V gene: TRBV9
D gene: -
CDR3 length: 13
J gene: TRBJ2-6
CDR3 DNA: TGTGCCAGCAGCGTAACAGAGGCCAACGTCCTGACTTTC
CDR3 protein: CASSVTEANVLTF

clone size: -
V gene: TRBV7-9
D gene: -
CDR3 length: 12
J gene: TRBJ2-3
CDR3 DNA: TGTGCCAGCAGCTTCATCGGCTATACGCAGTATTTT
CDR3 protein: CASSFIGYTQYF

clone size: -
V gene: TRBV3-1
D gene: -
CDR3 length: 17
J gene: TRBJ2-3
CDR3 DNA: TGTGCCAGCACCGGGACTGACCGGGCCTGGGCGGCAGATACGCAGTATTTT
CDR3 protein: CASTGTDRAWAADTQYF

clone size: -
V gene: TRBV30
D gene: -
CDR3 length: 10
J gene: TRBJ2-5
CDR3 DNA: TGTGCCTGGAGCACCGAGACTCAGTACTTC
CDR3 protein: CAWSTETQYF

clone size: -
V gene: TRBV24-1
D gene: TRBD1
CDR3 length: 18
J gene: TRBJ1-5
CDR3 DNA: TGTGCCACCAGTTCGGCCGGACAGGGCCGTAGTTCTAATCAGCCCCAGCATTTT
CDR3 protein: CATSSAGQGRSSNQPQHF

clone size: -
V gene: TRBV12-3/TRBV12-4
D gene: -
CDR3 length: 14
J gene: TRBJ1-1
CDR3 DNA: TGTGCCAGCACTCAGGACAGACCAAACACTGAAGCTTTCTTT
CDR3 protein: CASTQDRPNTEAFF

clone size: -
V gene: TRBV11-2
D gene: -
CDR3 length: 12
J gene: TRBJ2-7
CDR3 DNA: TGTGCCAGCAGTTCCGGGCCTTGGGAGCAGTACTTC
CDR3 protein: CASSSGPWEQYF

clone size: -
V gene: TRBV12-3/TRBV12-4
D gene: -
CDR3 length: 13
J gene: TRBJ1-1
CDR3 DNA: TGTGCCAGCAGTTTCGCAACCCAACCAGGGGCTTTCTTT
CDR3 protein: CASSFATQPGAFF

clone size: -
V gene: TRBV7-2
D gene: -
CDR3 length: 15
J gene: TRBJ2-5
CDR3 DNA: TGTGCCAGCAGCTTAGCCCCTACTAGCCCCGAGACCCAGTACTTC
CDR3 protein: CASSLAPTSPETQYF

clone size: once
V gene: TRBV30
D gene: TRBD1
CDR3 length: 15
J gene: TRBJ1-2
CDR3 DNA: TGTGCCTGGAAGAGAAGGACAGGGGGCACCTATGGCTACACCTTC
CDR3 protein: CAWKRRTGGTYGYTF

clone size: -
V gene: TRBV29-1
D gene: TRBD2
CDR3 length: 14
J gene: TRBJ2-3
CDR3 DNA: TGCAGCGTTGAAAGCGGGGGGGCGACAGATACGCAGTATTTT
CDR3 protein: CSVESGGATDTQYF

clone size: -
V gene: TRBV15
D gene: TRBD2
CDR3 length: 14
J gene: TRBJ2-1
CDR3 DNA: TGTGCCACCAGCAGCCGACTAGCGGGAGGCGAGCAGTTCTTC
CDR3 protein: CATSSRLAGGEQFF

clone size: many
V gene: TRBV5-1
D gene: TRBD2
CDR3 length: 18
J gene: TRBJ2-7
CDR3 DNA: TGCGCCAGCAGCCCCGCGACTAGCGGGGCGGGATTAGACTACGAGCAGTACTTC
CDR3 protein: CASSPATSGAGLDYEQYF

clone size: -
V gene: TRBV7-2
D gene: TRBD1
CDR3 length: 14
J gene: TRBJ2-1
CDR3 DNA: TGTGCCAGCAGCTCTAACAGGGGACAAGAGACCCAGTTCTTC
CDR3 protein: CASSSNRGQETQFF

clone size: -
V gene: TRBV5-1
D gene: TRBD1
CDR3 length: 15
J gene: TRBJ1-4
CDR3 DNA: TGCGCCAGCAGCGTGAGGGGACAGGGTTATGAAAAACTGTTTTTT
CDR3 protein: CASSVRGQGYEKLFF

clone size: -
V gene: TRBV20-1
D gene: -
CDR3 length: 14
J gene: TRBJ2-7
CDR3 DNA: TGCAGTGCTGGGCCCCCGGAGCCCCCCTACGAGCAGTACTTC
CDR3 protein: CSAGPPEPPYEQYF

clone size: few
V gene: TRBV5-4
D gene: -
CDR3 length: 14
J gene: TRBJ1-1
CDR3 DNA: TGTGCCAGCAGCCCCGAGGCCGTAAACACTGAAGCTTTCTTT
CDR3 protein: CASSPEAVNTEAFF